These 28 T cell receptor beta chains were sequenced from one sample in a study of cytomegalovirus exposure and HLA in healthy donors. Use of 60 Vbeta and 13 Jbeta primers characterized the PCR. Generated by immunoSEQ multiplex PCR, the TCRdb table keeps only in-frame clones and is missing some. Of more than 45,000 clones in the sample, around 70% were seen once. Sequenced sample: PBMCs. All receptors derive from a woman aged 55-69 years in good health and CMV-seropositive.

The V gene is TRBV19, the J gene TRBJ1-5; maybe TRBD1 (5 bases). This CDR3 is 15 amino acids long. Trimming pared 6 bases from V and 2 bases from J, leaving 14 bases between. Germline CDR1 is LNHDA and CDR2 is SQIVND (reference sequence). CDR3 residues: CASRTVSKGNQPQHF. In DNA form, the CDR3 reads TGTGCCAGTAGGACAGTCAGCAAAGGCAATCAGCCCCAGCATTTT.

In this sample, this clone turned up a few times. This chain connects TRBV9 to TRBJ1-2; TRBD1 is a possible D gene (6 bases). The V end was cut by 5 bases, the J end by 1 base, with 21 bases between. The CDR3 loop spans 17 amino acids. In germline, CDR1 is SGDLS, CDR2 YYNGEE. The CDR3 loop is CASSGGSVGQNNYGYTF. CDR3 coding DNA: TGTGCCAGCAGTGGTGGATCCGTAGGACAGAATAACTATGGCTACACCTTC.

The chain employs TRBV29-1 and TRBJ2-3, with a tentative D call TRBD1 (5 bases). V gave up 5 bases and J gave up 4 bases, with 16 bases separating them. The CDR3 has 14 residues. Germline lookup yields CDR1 SQVTM and CDR2 ANQGSEA. The CDR3 DNA is TGCAGCGTTATAGGGGTGGAGAGCGCAGATACGCAGTATTTT. Translated, it gives CSVIGVESADTQYF.

V gene TRBV6-1 combines with J gene TRBJ1-2; D not certain. Deletions cut 2 bases from V and 1 base from J, with 5 bases between. The CDR3 length is 13 residues. Germline V CDR1 and CDR2: MNHNS, SASEGT. The CDR3 DNA is TGTGCCAGCAGTGAACCGGGTAACTATGGCTACACCTTC. Protein product: CASSEPGNYGYTF.

The chain is built from TRBV6-6 and TRBJ1-1; no definite D call. The CDR3 runs 12 residues. Trimming pared 10 bases from V and 6 bases from J, leaving 15 bases between. Looked up from germline, CDR1 is MNHNY and CDR2 is SVGAGI (reference sequence). CDR3 sequence (DNA): TGTGCCACCTTGACGGGAACATCTGAAGCTTTCTTT. Protein product: CATLTGTSEAFF.

V and J are TRBV4-3 and TRBJ2-2; maybe TRBD1 (5 bases). V was trimmed by 4 bases and J by 4 bases, leaving 7 bases between them. Germline CDR1 is LGHNA and CDR2 is YSLEER. This CDR3 contains 13 residues. The chain's CDR3 is CASSPQVTGELFF. DNA for the CDR3: TGCGCCAGCAGCCCACAGGTCACCGGGGAGCTGTTTTTT.

The chain joins TRBV6-5 to TRBJ1-6; perhaps TRBD1 as D (5 bases). The V end was cut by 8 bases, the J end by 6 bases, with 11 bases between. The CDR3 totals 13 residues. The germline CDR1 and CDR2 sequences are MNHEY and SVGAGI. DNA for the CDR3: TGTGCCAGCGGCAGGGTCTCTAATTCACCCCTCCACTTT. This sequence encodes CASGRVSNSPLHF.

The chain is built from TRBV11-3 and TRBJ2-3; no clear D gene. There are 13 residues in the CDR3. With 6 bases removed from V and 0 bases from J, the gap between germline ends came to 7 bases. Looked up from germline, CDR1 is SGHNT and CDR2 is YENEEA. The CDR3, as DNA: TGTGCCAGCAGGGCGGCTAGCACAGATACGCAGTATTTT. Translated, it gives CASRAASTDTQYF.

CDR3 protein: CASSMGLAGGVSYNEQFF. Here the CDR3 DNA reads TGTGCCAGTAGTATGGGACTAGCGGGGGGGGTCTCCTACAATGAGCAGTTCTTC. The chain recombines TRBV19 with TRBJ2-1; TRBD2 matches at 16 bases. V lost 3 bases and J lost 0; bases outside the gene matches: 2. Germline loops: CDR1 LNHDA, CDR2 SQIVND (reference sequence). This CDR3 is 18 amino acids long.

The chain carries TRBV7-2 and TRBJ2-3, with 7 bases aligning to TRBD1. The CDR3 sequence is 15 residues long. V was pared by 5 bases and J by 2 bases, with 7 bases of the junction left unmatched. Germline V gene data show CDR1 as SGHTA and CDR2 as FQGNSA. The CDR3 coding sequence is TGTGCCAGCAGCCTTGGACAGGTTCACACAGATACGCAGTATTTT. Amino acid sequence: CASSLGQVHTDTQYF.

In its sample, this clone was seen a few times. This sequence joins TRBV6-1 and TRBJ1-5, with TRBD1 matching over 11 bases. Germline V gene lookup returns CDR1 MNHNS and CDR2 SASEGT. The CDR3 totals 14 residues. V shed 6 bases and J 6 bases; nucleotides not matched to a gene: 4. CDR3 sequence reads: CASRGQGVGQPQHF. The CDR3 coding sequence is TGTGCCAGCAGGGGACAGGGGGTCGGTCAGCCCCAGCATTTT.

J is TRBJ2-1 and V is TRBV6-1; 7 bases line up with TRBD1. CDR3 length equals 13 residues. The junction had 6 bases not matched to a gene; V was cut back by 1 base and J by 12 bases. Germline CDR1 is MNHNS and CDR2 is SASEGT. CDR3 in amino acids: CASSEVGQTGQFF. The CDR3 region has the DNA TGTGCCAGCAGTGAAGTGGGACAGACTGGGCAGTTCTTC.

CDR3 amino acids: CASSASTGNQPQHF. The CDR3 coding sequence is TGCGCCAGCAGTGCCTCTACGGGGAATCAGCCCCAGCATTTT. J is TRBJ1-5 and V is TRBV5-1; no clear D. V dropped 5 bases and J dropped 4 bases, with 13 bases sitting between them. Germline CDR1 and CDR2: SGHRS and YFSETQ. The CDR3 loop spans 14 amino acids.

V and J are TRBV27 and TRBJ1-5; D gene ambiguous. The CDR3 sequence is 12 residues long. Trimming shortened V by 5 bases and J by 4 bases, and 6 bases separated the two germline ends. Germline V gene sequence: CDR1 MNHEY, CDR2 SMNVEV (reference sequence). The CDR3 here is CASSGGNQPQHF. DNA for the CDR3: TGTGCCAGCAGTGGAGGGAATCAGCCCCAGCATTTT.

The chain links TRBV9 to TRBJ2-5; 7 bases fit TRBD2. CDR1 SGDLS and CDR2 YYNGEE come from the germline V gene. V dropped 0 bases and J dropped 5; count of bases not matched to a gene: 4. The CDR3 length is 14 residues. CDR3 in DNA: TGTGCCAGCAGCGTAGTCGGGGGGATGGAGACCCAGTACTTC. Encoded protein: CASSVVGGMETQYF.

V gene TRBV19 combines with J gene TRBJ2-2, with D possibly matching TRBD2 (7 bases). The V gene lost 5 bases and the J gene lost 6 bases, with 13 bases spanning the gap. The CDR3 has 14 amino acids. The germline CDR1 and CDR2 sequences are LNHDA and SQIVND (reference sequence). The CDR3 nucleotides read TGTGCCAGTAGTCCCCACGGGGGGCCCGGGGAGCTGTTTTTT. Protein: CASSPHGGPGELFF.

The rearrangement links TRBV5-1 to TRBJ1-2; TRBD1 matches 8 bases. The CDR3 loop spans 14 amino acids. CDR1 and CDR2 (germline): SGHRS, YFSETQ. Trimming cost V 0 bases and J 6 bases; bases outside gene matches: 4. CDR3 region: CASSLGQGTDGYTF. The CDR3 nucleotides are TGCGCCAGCAGCTTGGGACAGGGGACCGATGGCTACACCTTC.

CDR3 in amino acids: CASSEQGLSKKLFF. CDR3 DNA sequence: TGCGCCAGCAGTGAGCAGGGTTTGAGCAAAAAACTGTTTTTT. The rearrangement uses TRBV10-2 and TRBJ1-4; D possibly corresponds to TRBD1 (5 bases). V dropped 2 bases and J dropped 9 bases, with 13 bases sitting between them. Germline assignment: CDR1 WSHSY and CDR2 SAAADI. The CDR3 sequence is 14 residues long.

This clone has a handful of counts. V and J are TRBV7-2 and TRBJ2-7; 11 bases match TRBD1. The V segment lost 5 bases and the J segment 6 bases; nucleotides outside the gene matches: 6. CDR1 is SGHTA and CDR2 is FQGNSA in the germline V gene. The CDR3 consists of 14 residues. The CDR3 DNA sequence: TGTGCCAGCAGCGCCGGACAGGGGGCTGTCGAGCAGTACTTC. Amino acids: CASSAGQGAVEQYF.

The genes are TRBV5-1 and TRBJ2-5; the D gene is possibly TRBD1 (6 bases). The J call is uncertain, as TRBJ2-7 better fits the DNA end. The CDR3 extends over 14 amino acids. CDR1 and CDR2 (germline): SGHRS, YFSETQ. The CDR3 region has the DNA TGCGCCAGCAGCATAGGACAGTTTCCCTACGAGCAGTACTTC. Translation gives CASSIGQFPYEQYF.

The gene calls are TRBV5-6 and TRBJ1-2, with a weak D call TRBD1 (6 bases). Deletions cut 3 bases from V and 4 bases from J, with 19 bases between. The V gene's germline CDR1 is SGHDT and CDR2 YYEEEE. This CDR3 comprises 16 residues. The CDR3 bases are TGTGCCAGCAGCTCATACGCTGGACAGACTACCTATGGCTACACCTTC. Protein: CASSSYAGQTTYGYTF.

V is TRBV10-1 and J is TRBJ1-1; the D is unclear. Germline CDR1 and CDR2: WNHNN and SYGVQD (reference sequence). This CDR3 contains 14 residues. V was trimmed by 6 bases and J by 9 bases, leaving 20 bases between them. CDR3 sequence reads: CASSENRERRKAFF. The CDR3 coding sequence is TGCGCCAGCAGCGAGAACCGGGAGCGAAGGAAAGCTTTCTTT.

This chain's CDR3 is CASSVAGTGTRGYTF. The CDR3 bases are TGTGCCAGCAGCGTAGCAGGGACAGGGACGAGGGGCTACACCTTC. The V gene is TRBV9, the J gene TRBJ1-2, with 9 bases aligning to TRBD1. Germline V gene lookup returns CDR1 SGDLS and CDR2 YYNGEE. This CDR3 contains 15 residues. The J segment lost 8 bases and the V segment lost 0 bases, leaving 8 bases of the junction unmatched.

This clone has only a few counts. The chain carries TRBV5-4 and TRBJ2-7; D ambiguous. Germline-derived CDR1 and CDR2 are SGHNT and YYREEE (reference sequence). CDR3 size: 16 residues. The V end lost 0 bases, the J end lost 2 bases, and 15 bases lay between the germline ends. For the CDR3, the DNA is TGTGCCAGCAGCTTGGTCGAATTCGGCGAGGCCTACGAGCAGTACTTC. Protein sequence: CASSLVEFGEAYEQYF.

This chain links TRBV5-1 with TRBJ1-4, with 7 bases that match TRBD1. The V and J ends lost 0 bases and 4 bases, in that order; junction bases with no gene match: 12. Germline V lookup: CDR1 SGHRS, CDR2 YFSETQ. This CDR3 is 18 amino acids long. CDR3 region: CASSLESVRGELNEKLFF. CDR3 in DNA: TGCGCCAGCAGCTTGGAATCGGTCAGGGGGGAACTTAATGAAAAACTGTTTTTT.

This clone was counted once. The V call is TRBV11-3, the J call TRBJ2-3, with a possible D match to TRBD2 (6 bases). This CDR3 has 15 amino acids. Germline V gene lookup returns CDR1 SGHNT and CDR2 YENEEA. V lost 0 bases and J 10 bases, leaving 17 bases between the germline ends. CDR3 in DNA: TGTGCCAGCAGCTTAGATCACACGGTCCCGGGGGCGCAGTATTTT. Amino acids: CASSLDHTVPGAQYF.

The chain has TRBV13 and TRBJ2-2; D not certain. V was cut by 5 bases and J by 6 bases, with 10 bases left in between. This CDR3 comprises 13 residues. Germline values: CDR1 PRHDT, CDR2 FYEKMQ (reference sequence). DNA for the CDR3: TGTGCCAGCAGCCCTCGGGTTCCCGGGGAGCTGTTTTTT. Encoded protein: CASSPRVPGELFF.

This clone occurred once. V gene TRBV19 combines with J gene TRBJ1-5; 8 bases fit TRBD1. Trimming at V came to 5 bases and at J to 7 bases, leaving 4 bases not matched to a gene. Germline CDR1 reads LNHDA; CDR2 reads SQIVND (reference sequence). The CDR3 runs to 13 residues. CDR3 in amino acids: CASSVDRGQPQHF. The CDR3, as DNA: TGTGCCAGTAGTGTTGACAGGGGACAGCCCCAGCATTTT. The full variable domain, its missing parts supplied by reference TRBV19 and TRBJ1-5, is DGGITQSPKYLFRKEGQNVTLSCEQNLNHDAMYWYRQDPGQGLRLIYYSQIVNDFQKGDIAEGYSVSREKKESFPLTVTSAQKNPTAFYLCASSVDRGQPQHFGDGTRLSIL.